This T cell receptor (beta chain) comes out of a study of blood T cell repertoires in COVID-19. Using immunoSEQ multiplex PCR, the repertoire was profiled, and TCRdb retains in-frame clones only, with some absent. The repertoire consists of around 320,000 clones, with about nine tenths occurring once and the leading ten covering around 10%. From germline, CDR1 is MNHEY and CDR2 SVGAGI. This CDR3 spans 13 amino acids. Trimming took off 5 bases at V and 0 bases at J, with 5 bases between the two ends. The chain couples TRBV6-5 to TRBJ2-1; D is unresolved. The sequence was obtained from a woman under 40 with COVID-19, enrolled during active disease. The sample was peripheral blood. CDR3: CASSRSSYNEQFF. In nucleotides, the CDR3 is TGTGCCAGCAGTCGCAGCTCCTACAATGAGCAGTTCTTC.